Listed below are T cell receptor beta chains from one sample, sequenced in a study of T-cell reconstitution after alpha-beta-depleted transplantation in children. Each CDR3 protein is one row after TCRdb ran MiXCR on the PCR reads. The profile shows fewer than 550,000 distinct CDR3 sequences, about an eighth of them singletons. The sequences come from PBMCs, mostly from graft donor cells, collected 180 days after TCRalphabeta/CD19-depleted stem cell transplant. The origin of the receptors is a female patient aged 2-9 years who had a stem cell transplant for aplastic anemia, so the T cells may come from the graft donor. The CDR3 runs from the conserved cysteine through the conserved F or W.

V gene	J gene	CDR3 protein
TRBV6-5	TRBJ2-1	CASSYSGGGPIGEQFF
TRBV29-1	TRBJ1-1	CSVEDSHSLETPFLTEAFF
TRBV30	TRBJ2-3	CAWTLWWGFVSADTQYF
TRBV24-1	TRBJ2-7	CASDPGQLYEQYF
TRBV7-2	TRBJ2-3	CASSLVIVDTQYF
TRBV3-1	TRBJ2-7	CASSQGAGNNEQYF
TRBV29-1	TRBJ2-3	CSVAEGPQYTDTQYF
TRBV12-3/TRBV12-4	TRBJ2-1	CASSLGGALNNEQFF
TRBV7-6	TRBJ1-1	CASNDFRDRRWNTEAFF
TRBV10-3	TRBJ2-5	CAISVTGQETQYF
TRBV2	TRBJ1-2	CASSEVPLAGPRNYGYTF
TRBV20-1	TRBJ1-1	CRPEAVGGVTEAFF
TRBV6-2/TRBV6-3	TRBJ2-2	CASSYLAPLATGELFF
TRBV15	TRBJ2-7	CATSRDVSSYEQYF
TRBV24-1	TRBJ2-7	CATSASPGDPYEQYF
TRBV6-1	TRBJ2-1	CASSQDRATYNEQFF
TRBV5-1	TRBJ2-5	CASSDPGQVRETQYF
TRBV5-1	TRBJ2-5	CASSWTGEETQYF
TRBV28	TRBJ2-2	CASSLIAGAGELFF
TRBV24-1	TRBJ1-5	CATSGNSRGLSNQPQHF
TRBV20-1	TRBJ1-5	CSARDPGPSNQPQHF
TRBV20-1	TRBJ1-2	CSGPGQGNYGYTF
TRBV7-9	TRBJ2-2	CASSLADSTGELFF
TRBV4-3	TRBJ2-5	CASSQDISQETQYF
TRBV12-3/TRBV12-4	TRBJ2-5	CASSLEYRERTQYF
TRBV4-1	TRBJ1-1	CASSQGWWNMNTEAFF
TRBV12-3/TRBV12-4	TRBJ1-2	CASKTRQGNYGYTF
TRBV19	TRBJ2-5	CASSIISLAGQTQYF
TRBV5-6	TRBJ2-1	CASSWGGGYNEQFF
TRBV4-3	TRBJ2-3	CASSQDWSSSTDTQYF